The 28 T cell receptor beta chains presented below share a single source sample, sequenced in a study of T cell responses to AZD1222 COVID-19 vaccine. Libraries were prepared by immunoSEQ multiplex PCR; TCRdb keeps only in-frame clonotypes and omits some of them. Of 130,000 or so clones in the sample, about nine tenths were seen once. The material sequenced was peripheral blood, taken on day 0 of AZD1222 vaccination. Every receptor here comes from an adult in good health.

CDR3 region: CASSQTRAHTGELFF. The CDR3 nucleotides read TGTGCCAGCAGCCAGACACGGGCCCACACCGGGGAGCTGTTTTTT. The V call is TRBV7-2, the J call TRBJ2-2, with D unclear. This CDR3 spans 15 amino acids. The V gene's germline CDR1 is SGHTA and CDR2 FQGNSA. Trimming took 5 bases from V and 3 from J, leaving 13 bases between them.

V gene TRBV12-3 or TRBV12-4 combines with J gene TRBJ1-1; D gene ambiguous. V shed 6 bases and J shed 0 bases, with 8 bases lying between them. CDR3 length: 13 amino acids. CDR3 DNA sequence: TGTGCCAGCAGCCCCTTGGTGAACACTGAAGCTTTCTTT. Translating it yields CASSPLVNTEAFF.

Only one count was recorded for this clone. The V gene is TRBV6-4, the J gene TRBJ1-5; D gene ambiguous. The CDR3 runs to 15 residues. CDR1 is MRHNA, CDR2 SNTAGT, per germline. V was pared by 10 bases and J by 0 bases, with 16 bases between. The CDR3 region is CAILGLTPSNQPQHF. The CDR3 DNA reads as TGTGCCATCCTCGGTCTTACACCTAGCAATCAGCCCCAGCATTTT.

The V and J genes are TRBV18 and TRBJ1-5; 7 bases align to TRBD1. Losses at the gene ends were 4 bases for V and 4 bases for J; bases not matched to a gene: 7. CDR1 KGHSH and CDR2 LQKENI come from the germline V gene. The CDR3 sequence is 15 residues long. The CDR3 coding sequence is TGTGCCAGCTCACGCTACAGGGGTTTGAATCAGCCCCAGCATTTT. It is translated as CASSRYRGLNQPQHF.

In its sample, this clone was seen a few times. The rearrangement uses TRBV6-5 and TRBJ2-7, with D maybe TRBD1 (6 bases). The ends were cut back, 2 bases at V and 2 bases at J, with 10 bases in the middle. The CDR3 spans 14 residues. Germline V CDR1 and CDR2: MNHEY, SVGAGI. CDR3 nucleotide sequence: TGTGCCAGCAGTTACCTGACAGGAACCTACGAGCAGTACTTC. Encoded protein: CASSYLTGTYEQYF.

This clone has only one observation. CDR3 region: CASSLVLNTGELFF. The CDR3 coding sequence is TGTGCCAGCAGCTTAGTGTTGAACACCGGGGAGCTGTTTTTT. This chain connects TRBV11-2 to TRBJ2-2; D ambiguous. The V end lost 1 base, the J end lost 1 base, and 4 bases lay between the germline ends. CDR3 size: 14 residues. CDR1 is SGHAT, CDR2 FQNNGV, per germline.

The DNA for the CDR3 is TGTGCCAGCAGAACCCAGGGGGCCGAGCTTGGCTACACCTTC. It translates to CASRTQGAELGYTF. This chain links TRBV27 with TRBJ1-2; TRBD1 matches 8 bases. V lost 6 bases, J lost 7 bases, and 10 bases stayed unmatched. CDR1 and CDR2 (germline): MNHEY, SMNVEV (reference sequence). This CDR3 is built from 14 residues.

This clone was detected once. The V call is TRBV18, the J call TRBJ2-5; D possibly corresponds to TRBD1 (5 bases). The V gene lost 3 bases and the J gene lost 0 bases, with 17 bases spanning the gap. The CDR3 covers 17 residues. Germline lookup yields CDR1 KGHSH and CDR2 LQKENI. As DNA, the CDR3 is TGTGCCAGCTCACCGCTTAGGACACAGGATTACCAAGAGACCCAGTACTTC. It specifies CASSPLRTQDYQETQYF.

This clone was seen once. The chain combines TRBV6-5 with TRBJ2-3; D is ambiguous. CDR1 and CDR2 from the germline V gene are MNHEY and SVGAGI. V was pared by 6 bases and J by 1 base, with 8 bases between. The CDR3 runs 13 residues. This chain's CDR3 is CASRDEGTDTQYF. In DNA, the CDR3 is TGTGCCAGCAGGGATGAAGGCACAGATACGCAGTATTTT.

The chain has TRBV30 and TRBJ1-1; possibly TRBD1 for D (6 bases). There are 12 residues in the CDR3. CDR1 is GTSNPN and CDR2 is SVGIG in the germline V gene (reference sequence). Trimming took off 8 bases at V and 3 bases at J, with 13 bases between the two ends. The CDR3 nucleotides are TGTGCCAGAACGTCAGGGGACACTGAAGCTTTCTTT. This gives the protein CARTSGDTEAFF.

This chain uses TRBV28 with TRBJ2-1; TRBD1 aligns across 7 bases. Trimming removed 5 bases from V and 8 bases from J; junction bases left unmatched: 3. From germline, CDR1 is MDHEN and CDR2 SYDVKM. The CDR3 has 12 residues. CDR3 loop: CASSPDRDEQFF. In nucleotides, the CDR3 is TGTGCCAGCAGTCCCGACAGGGATGAGCAGTTCTTC.

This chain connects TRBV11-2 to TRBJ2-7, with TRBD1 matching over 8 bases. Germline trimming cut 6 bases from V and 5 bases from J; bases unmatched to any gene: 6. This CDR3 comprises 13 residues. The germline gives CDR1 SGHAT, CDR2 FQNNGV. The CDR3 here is CASSFQGAHEQYF. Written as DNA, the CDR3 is TGTGCCAGCAGTTTTCAGGGGGCCCACGAGCAGTACTTC.

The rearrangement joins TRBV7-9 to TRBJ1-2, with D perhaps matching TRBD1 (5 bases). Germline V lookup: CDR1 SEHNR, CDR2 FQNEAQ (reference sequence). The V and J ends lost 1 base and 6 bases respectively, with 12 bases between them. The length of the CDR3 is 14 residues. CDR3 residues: CASSLGGDLHGYTF. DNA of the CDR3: TGTGCCAGCAGCTTAGGGGGGGATTTACATGGCTACACCTTC.

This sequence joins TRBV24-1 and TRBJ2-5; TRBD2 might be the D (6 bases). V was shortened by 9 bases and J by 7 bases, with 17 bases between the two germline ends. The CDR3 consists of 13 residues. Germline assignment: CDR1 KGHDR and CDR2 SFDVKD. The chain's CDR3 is CATGTAGTGTQYF. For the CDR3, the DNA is TGTGCCACCGGGACTGCGGGCACCGGGACCCAGTACTTC.

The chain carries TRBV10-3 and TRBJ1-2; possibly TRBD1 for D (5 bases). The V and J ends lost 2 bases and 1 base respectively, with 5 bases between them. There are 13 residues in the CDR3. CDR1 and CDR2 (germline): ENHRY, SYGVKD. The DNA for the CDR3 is TGTGCCATCAGTGAGAGGGGTAACTATGGCTACACCTTC. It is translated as CAISERGNYGYTF.

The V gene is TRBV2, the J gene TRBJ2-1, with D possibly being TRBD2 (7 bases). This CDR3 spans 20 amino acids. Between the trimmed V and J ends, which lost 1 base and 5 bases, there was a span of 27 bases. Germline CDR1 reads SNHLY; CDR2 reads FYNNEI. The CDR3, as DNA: TGTGCCAGCAGTGAAGACGTGGCTGGTGGGGGGGGCTCTTGGGACAATGAGCAGTTCTTC. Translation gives CASSEDVAGGGGSWDNEQFF.

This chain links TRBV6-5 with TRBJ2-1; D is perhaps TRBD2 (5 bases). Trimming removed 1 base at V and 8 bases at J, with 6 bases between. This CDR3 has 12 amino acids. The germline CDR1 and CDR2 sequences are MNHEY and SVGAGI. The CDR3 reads CASSYFGDEQFF. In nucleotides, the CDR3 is TGTGCCAGCAGTTACTTCGGGGATGAGCAGTTCTTC.

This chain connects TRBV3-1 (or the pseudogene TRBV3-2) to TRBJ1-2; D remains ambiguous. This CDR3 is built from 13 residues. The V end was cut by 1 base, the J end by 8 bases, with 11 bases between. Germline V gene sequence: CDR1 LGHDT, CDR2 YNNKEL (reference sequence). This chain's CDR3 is CASSQGWGLGYTF. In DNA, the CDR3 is TGTGCCAGCAGCCAAGGGTGGGGATTGGGCTACACCTTC.

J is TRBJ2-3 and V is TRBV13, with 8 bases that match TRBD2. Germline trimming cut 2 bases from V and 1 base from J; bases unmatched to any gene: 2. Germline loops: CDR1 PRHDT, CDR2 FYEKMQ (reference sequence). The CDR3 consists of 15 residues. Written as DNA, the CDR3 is TGTGCCAGCAGCTTAAACGGGGGGGGCACAGATACGCAGTATTTT. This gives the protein CASSLNGGGTDTQYF.

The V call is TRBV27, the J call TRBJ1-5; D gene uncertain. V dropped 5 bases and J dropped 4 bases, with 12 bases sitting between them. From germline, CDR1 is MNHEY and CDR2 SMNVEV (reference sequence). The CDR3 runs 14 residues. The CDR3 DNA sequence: TGTGCCAGCAGTCTAAAGGGTGGAAATCAGCCCCAGCATTTT. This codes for CASSLKGGNQPQHF.

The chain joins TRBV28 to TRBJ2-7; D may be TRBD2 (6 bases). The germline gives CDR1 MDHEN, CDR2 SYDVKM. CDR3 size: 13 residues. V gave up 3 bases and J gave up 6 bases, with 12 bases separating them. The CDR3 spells CASSLGGLSEQYF. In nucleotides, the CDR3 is TGTGCCAGCAGTTTGGGGGGTTTGAGCGAGCAGTACTTC.

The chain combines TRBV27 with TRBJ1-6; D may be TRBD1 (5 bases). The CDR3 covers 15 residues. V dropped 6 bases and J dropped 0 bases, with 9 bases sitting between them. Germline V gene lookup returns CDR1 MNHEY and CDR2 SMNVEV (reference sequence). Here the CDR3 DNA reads TGTGCCAGCAGACCAGGGAGCTCCTATAATTCACCCCTCCACTTT. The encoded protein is CASRPGSSYNSPLHF.

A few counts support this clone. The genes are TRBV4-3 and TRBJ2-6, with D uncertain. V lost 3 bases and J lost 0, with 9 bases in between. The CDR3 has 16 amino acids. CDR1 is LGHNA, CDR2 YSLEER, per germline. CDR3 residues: CASSQDRSSGANVLTF. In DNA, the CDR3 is TGCGCCAGCAGCCAGGACCGTAGCTCTGGGGCCAACGTCCTGACTTTC.

Here the CDR3 DNA reads TGCAGCGTTGTCCCGGGGAATACTGAAGCTTTCTTT. It is translated as CSVVPGNTEAFF. This chain connects TRBV29-1 to TRBJ1-1; D remains unclear. Trimming stripped 4 bases from V and 5 bases from J, with 11 bases between. The CDR3 is 12 amino acids. CDR1 is SQVTM, CDR2 ANQGSEA, per germline.

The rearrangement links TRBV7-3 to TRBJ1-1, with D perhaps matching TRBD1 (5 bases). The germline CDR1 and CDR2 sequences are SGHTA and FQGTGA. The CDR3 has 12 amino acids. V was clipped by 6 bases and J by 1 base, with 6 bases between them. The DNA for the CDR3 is TGTGCCAGCAGTACAGGGAACACTGAAGCTTTCTTT. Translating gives CASSTGNTEAFF. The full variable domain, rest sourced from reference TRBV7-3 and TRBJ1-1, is GAGVSQTPSNKVTEKGKYVELRCDPISGHTALYWYRQSLGQGPEFLIYFQGTGAADDSGLPNDRFFAVRPEGSVSTLKIQRTERGDSAVYLCASSTGNTEAFFGQGTRLTVV.

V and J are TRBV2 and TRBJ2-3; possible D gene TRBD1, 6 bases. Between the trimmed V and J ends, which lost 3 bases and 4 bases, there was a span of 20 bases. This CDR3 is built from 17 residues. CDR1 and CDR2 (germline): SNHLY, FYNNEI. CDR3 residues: CASSDLASGVGPDTQYF. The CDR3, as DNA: TGTGCCAGCAGTGACTTGGCCTCAGGGGTCGGGCCAGATACGCAGTATTTT.

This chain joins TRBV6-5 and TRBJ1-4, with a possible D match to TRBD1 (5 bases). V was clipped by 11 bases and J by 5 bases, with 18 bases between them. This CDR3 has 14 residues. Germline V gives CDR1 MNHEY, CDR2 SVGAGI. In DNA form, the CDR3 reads TGTGCCGTTGGAGAGGGGAGGTCAAATGAAAAACTGTTTTTT. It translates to CAVGEGRSNEKLFF.

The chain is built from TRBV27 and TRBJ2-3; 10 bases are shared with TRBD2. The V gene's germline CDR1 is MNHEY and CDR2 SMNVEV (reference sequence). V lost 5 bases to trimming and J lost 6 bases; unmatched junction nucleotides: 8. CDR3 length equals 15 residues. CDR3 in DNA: TGTGCCAGCAGTCCGACGGGACTAGCGTCTGATACGCAGTATTTT. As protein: CASSPTGLASDTQYF.